A single sample gave rise to the 21 T cell receptor beta chains below, sequenced in a study of Ad26.COV2.S vaccination and SARS-CoV-2 variants. Assay: immunoSEQ multiplex PCR; the TCRdb copy retains only in-frame clones and omits some. This sample has 510,000 or so clones, with roughly 87% found just once. Treatment reported: roughly 19 received Ad26.COV2.S at low or high dose, single or two shots; five or six received placebo; per-sample allocation not given. Samples were taken on day 63 after the first vaccine or placebo injection. Source: peripheral blood, taken in a trial of Ad26.COV2.S vaccine versus placebo. These receptors were taken from a person aged 18-60 years who received the Ad26.COV2.S COVID-19 vaccine or a placebo.

This clone has more than one count but fewer than ten. The chain has TRBV7-2 and TRBJ1-1, with D hard to call. This CDR3 has 12 residues. The germline gives CDR1 SGHTA, CDR2 FQGNSA. Trimming took off 4 bases at V and 7 bases at J, with 10 bases between the two ends. The CDR3, as DNA: TGTGCCAGCAGCTCACGGAAGGGTGAAGCTTTCTTT. This sequence encodes CASSSRKGEAFF.

This chain connects TRBV7-2 to TRBJ2-7, with D possibly being TRBD2 (6 bases). Germline V CDR1 and CDR2: SGHTA, FQGNSA. This CDR3 spans 16 amino acids. Trimming removed 5 bases at V and 4 bases at J, with 21 bases between. The CDR3 reads CASSPGTGSFLYEQYF. The CDR3 DNA follows: TGTGCCAGCAGCCCCGGGACTGGATCCTTTTTGTACGAGCAGTACTTC.

The V gene is TRBV7-9, the J gene TRBJ1-4, with D possibly being TRBD1 (5 bases). Germline CDR1 reads SEHNR; CDR2 reads FQNEAQ (reference sequence). Trimming removed 2 bases from V and 8 bases from J, with 15 bases in between. This CDR3 has 15 residues. The CDR3 coding sequence is TGTGCCAGCAGCTTATCGGGCAACCGGGACGAAAAACTGTTTTTT. Translation gives CASSLSGNRDEKLFF.

V and J are TRBV5-1 and TRBJ2-7; a possible D gene is TRBD1 (6 bases). Trimming left V 2 bases short and J 10 bases short, with 13 bases between. The germline V gene encodes CDR1 SGHRS and CDR2 YFSETQ. There are 12 residues in the CDR3. DNA of the CDR3: TGCGCCAGCAGCTTAACAGGGAAGGAACAGTACTTC. Protein product: CASSLTGKEQYF. Complete variable domain (other parts from reference TRBV5-1 and TRBJ2-7): KAGVTQTPRYLIKTRGQQVTLSCSPISGHRSVSWYQQTPGQGLQFLFEYFSETQRNKGNFPGRFSGRQFSNSRSEMNVSTLELGDSALYLCASSLTGKEQYFGPGTRLTVT.

The chain employs TRBV5-5 and TRBJ2-5; D is ambiguous. The CDR3 is 13 amino acids. V shed 6 bases and J shed 1 base, with 10 bases lying between them. From germline, CDR1 is SGHKS and CDR2 YYEKEE (reference sequence). The CDR3, as DNA: TGTGCCAGCACCTACGCGGCCCAAGAGACCCAGTACTTC. It specifies CASTYAAQETQYF.

With respect to this clone: Other nucleotide sequences from this sample produce the same CDR3. The rearrangement joins TRBV9 to TRBJ2-5, with D possibly matching TRBD2 (5 bases). Trimming removed 0 bases at V and 4 bases at J, with 7 bases between. This CDR3 has 13 amino acids. Germline assignment: CDR1 SGDLS and CDR2 YYNGEE. The CDR3 spells CASSVAGGETQYF. The CDR3 nucleotides are TGTGCCAGCAGCGTAGCTGGAGGAGAGACCCAGTACTTC.

V usage is TRBV28 and J usage is TRBJ2-7; 9 bases are shared with TRBD2. The CDR3 totals 16 residues. CDR1 and CDR2 (germline): MDHEN, SYDVKM. The trim removed 6 bases at V and 7 bases at J, leaving 16 bases unmatched. The CDR3 loop is CASSLPPLSGRREQYF. CDR3 bases: TGTGCCAGCAGCCTCCCGCCCCTTAGCGGGAGAAGGGAGCAGTACTTC.

The chain has TRBV11-2 and TRBJ1-1; D is possibly TRBD1 (5 bases). Per the germline V gene, CDR1 is SGHAT and CDR2 is FQNNGV. The ends were cut back, 6 bases at V and 0 bases at J, with 26 bases in the middle. The CDR3 runs 19 residues. The CDR3 coding sequence is TGTGCCAGCAGTCCGGCGTTGATTGGGGGTGTGATAATGAACACTGAAGCTTTCTTT. Amino acid sequence: CASSPALIGGVIMNTEAFF.

This chain uses TRBV11-1 with TRBJ2-7; tentative D call: TRBD2 (6 bases). The CDR3 is 13 amino acids. V was cut by 9 bases and J by 3 bases, with 15 bases left in between. The germline V gene encodes CDR1 SGHAT and CDR2 FQDESV (reference sequence). The CDR3 region is CASSWEVGYEQYF. The DNA of the CDR3 is TGTGCCAGTTCATGGGAGGTGGGCTACGAGCAGTACTTC.

The chain links TRBV5-1 to TRBJ2-2; 9 nucleotides match TRBD2. V lost 7 bases and J lost 0; bases outside the gene matches: 16. CDR3 length: 19 residues. Germline lookup yields CDR1 SGHRS and CDR2 YFSETQ. The CDR3 nucleotides read TGCGCCAGCTCCCGGAGAGGCGGGAGGGCCTTTGCGAACACCGGGGAGCTGTTTTTT. This sequence encodes CASSRRGGRAFANTGELFF. The full variable domain, its missing parts supplied by reference TRBV5-1 and TRBJ2-2, is KAGVTQTPRYLIKTRGQQVTLSCSPISGHRSVSWYQQTPGQGLQFLFEYFSETQRNKGNFPGRFSGRQFSNSRSEMNVSTLELGDSALYLCASSRRGGRAFANTGELFFGEGSRLTVL.

The rearrangement uses TRBV29-1 and TRBJ2-3; 8 bases line up with TRBD2. Trimming took 8 bases from V and 6 from J; bases not matched to a gene: 19. The CDR3 spans 16 residues. CDR1 is SQVTM, CDR2 ANQGSEA, per germline. CDR3 DNA sequence: TGCAGCCCTAGGCTGGTGGCGGGAGGTACACGGGATACGCAGTATTTT. Residues: CSPRLVAGGTRDTQYF.

A remark on this clone: With a far larger clone one base away, a read error is the likely cause. The genes are TRBV12-3 or TRBV12-4 and TRBJ2-7; D call uncertain. Trimming pared 4 bases from V and 2 bases from J, leaving 3 bases between. This CDR3 region has 11 residues. CDR3 loop: CASSSTYEQYF. CDR3 in DNA: TGTGCCAGCAGTTCCACCTACGAGCAGTACTTC.

This chain links TRBV28 with TRBJ1-1; D may be TRBD1 (6 bases). The germline CDR1 and CDR2 sequences are MDHEN and SYDVKM. The CDR3 loop spans 14 amino acids. V was pared by 9 bases and J by 1 base, with 15 bases between. The CDR3 sequence: CASSMAGANTEAFF. The DNA for the CDR3 is TGTGCCAGTAGCATGGCGGGGGCGAACACTGAAGCTTTCTTT.

This clone appeared once. The chain couples TRBV28 to TRBJ2-7, with 8 bases matching TRBD1. The V and J ends lost 3 bases and 1 base, in that order; junction bases with no gene match: 2. This CDR3 has 14 amino acids. Germline V gene sequence: CDR1 MDHEN, CDR2 SYDVKM. CDR3 sequence reads: CASSLTGESYEQYF. In DNA, the CDR3 is TGTGCCAGCAGTTTGACAGGGGAGTCCTACGAGCAGTACTTC.

The rearrangement uses TRBV12-3 or TRBV12-4 and TRBJ1-6; D is undetermined. Trimming took 1 base from V and 11 from J, leaving 6 bases between them. CDR3 length: 12 amino acids. As DNA, the CDR3 is TGTGCCAGCAGTTTAGATCATCCACCCCTCCACTTT. It is translated as CASSLDHPPLHF.

The chain links TRBV19 to TRBJ2-1; D is uncertain. CDR1 and CDR2 from the germline V gene are LNHDA and SQIVND (reference sequence). The CDR3 extends over 14 amino acids. Trimming stripped 6 bases from V and 6 bases from J, with 15 bases between. This CDR3 reads CASRALAEGNEQFF. The CDR3, as DNA: TGTGCCAGTAGGGCATTGGCGGAAGGCAATGAGCAGTTCTTC.

This chain connects TRBV9 to TRBJ1-6; no clear D gene. With 0 bases removed from V and 0 bases from J, the gap between germline ends came to 7 bases. Germline CDR1 is SGDLS and CDR2 is YYNGEE. This CDR3 has 16 residues. The CDR3 is CASSVGADSYNSPLHF. CDR3 bases: TGTGCCAGCAGCGTAGGGGCAGACTCCTATAATTCACCCCTCCACTTT.

The chain employs TRBV14 and TRBJ1-1; no firm D call. CDR3 size: 16 residues. In germline, CDR1 is SGHDN, CDR2 FVKESK. V was shortened by 0 bases and J by 1 base, with 12 bases between the two germline ends. CDR3: CASSQDVIRANTEAFF. CDR3 DNA sequence: TGTGCCAGCAGCCAAGATGTTATTCGGGCGAACACTGAAGCTTTCTTT. The full variable domain, rest sourced from reference TRBV14 and TRBJ1-1, is EAGVTQFPSHSVIEKGQTVTLRCDPISGHDNLYWYRRVMGKEIKFLLHFVKESKQDESGMPNNRFLAERTGGTYSTLKVQPAELEDSGVYFCASSQDVIRANTEAFFGQGTRLTVV.

This chain links TRBV24-1 with TRBJ1-1; a possible D gene is TRBD1 (5 bases). Between the trimmed V and J ends, which lost 9 bases and 6 bases, there was a span of 25 bases. Looked up from germline, CDR1 is KGHDR and CDR2 is SFDVKD. This CDR3 region has 16 residues. Here the CDR3 reads CATADLTGTQGAEAFF. The CDR3 coding sequence is TGTGCCACCGCTGATTTGACCGGGACTCAGGGCGCTGAAGCTTTCTTT.

The chain uses TRBV6-5 and TRBJ1-2; D perhaps matches TRBD1 (5 bases). The germline V and J ends were trimmed by 3 bases and 3 bases, with 8 bases remaining between them. This CDR3 has 13 residues. Germline values: CDR1 MNHEY, CDR2 SVGAGI. The CDR3 DNA reads TGTGCCAGCAGTTATCGGGGACACTATGGCTACACCTTC. It is translated as CASSYRGHYGYTF.

This sequence joins TRBV11-2 and TRBJ1-1; a possible D gene is TRBD1 (6 bases). Germline V gene lookup returns CDR1 SGHAT and CDR2 FQNNGV. Trimming left V 1 base short and J 1 base short, with 10 bases between. CDR3 length: 15 residues. CDR3 sequence reads: CASSLVVGGNTEAFF. The CDR3, as DNA: TGTGCCAGCAGCTTAGTGGTAGGGGGGAACACTGAAGCTTTCTTT. Full variable domain (rest looked up from reference TRBV11-2 and TRBJ1-1): EAGVAQSPRYKIIEKRQSVAFWCNPISGHATLYWYQQILGQGPKLLIQFQNNGVVDDSQLPKDRFSAERLKGVDSTLKIQPAKLEDSAVYLCASSLVVGGNTEAFFGQGTRLTVV.